These T cell receptor beta chains were read from a single sample in a study of radiation and T cells in renal cell carcinoma. Produced via immunoSEQ multiplex PCR; TCRdb's table is partial and in-frame only. This sample has some 130,000 clones; 81% occur once, and the top ten carry around 1.8%. The starting material was blood, obtained from a patient whose treatment included radiotherapy and nephrectomy. All receptors derive from a woman aged 55 to 70 with renal cell carcinoma. The CDR3 runs from the conserved cysteine through the conserved F or W. A D gene is named only where the DNA matches it firmly. Clone size is shown for a subset of rows, as once, few, many or a class of expanded clone.

v_call: TRBV6-5; clone_size: .; d_call: .; cdr3_length: 14; j_call: TRBJ1-6; cdr3_aa: CASAHPGTSSPLHF; cdr3_nt: TGTGCCAGCGCACATCCCGGGACCTCTTCACCCCTCCACTTT
v_call: TRBV5-4; clone_size: .; d_call: .; cdr3_length: 17; j_call: TRBJ2-7; cdr3_aa: CASSFEPRQRASYEQYF; cdr3_nt: TGTGCCAGCAGCTTTGAACCCCGACAGAGAGCCTCCTACGAGCAGTACTTC
v_call: TRBV28; clone_size: .; d_call: TRBD1; cdr3_length: 14; j_call: TRBJ1-1; cdr3_aa: CASSWGQGATEAFF; cdr3_nt: TGTGCCAGCAGCTGGGGACAGGGGGCCACTGAAGCTTTCTTT
v_call: TRBV6-5; clone_size: .; d_call: .; cdr3_length: 15; j_call: TRBJ2-7; cdr3_aa: CASSYSLTGSYEQYF; cdr3_nt: TGTGCCAGCAGTTACTCACTAACGGGGTCCTACGAGCAGTACTTC
v_call: TRBV7-7; clone_size: .; d_call: .; cdr3_length: 15; j_call: TRBJ2-1; cdr3_aa: CASSTSPSSYNEQFF; cdr3_nt: TGTGCTAGCAGCACCTCACCTAGCTCCTACAATGAGCAGTTCTTC
v_call: TRBV11-1; clone_size: .; d_call: .; cdr3_length: 15; j_call: TRBJ2-1; cdr3_aa: CASSLGGGAYNEQFF; cdr3_nt: TGTGCCAGCAGCCTGGGTGGCGGTGCCTACAATGAGCAGTTCTTC
v_call: TRBV6-1; clone_size: .; d_call: .; cdr3_length: 14; j_call: TRBJ1-2; cdr3_aa: CASSYPGASYGYTF; cdr3_nt: TGTGCCAGCAGTTATCCGGGGGCAAGCTATGGCTACACCTTC
v_call: TRBV7-2; clone_size: .; d_call: .; cdr3_length: 14; j_call: TRBJ2-3; cdr3_aa: CASSRGHSGDTQYF; cdr3_nt: TGTGCCAGCAGCCGGGGACACAGCGGTGATACGCAGTATTTT
v_call: TRBV5-4; clone_size: .; d_call: .; cdr3_length: 14; j_call: TRBJ2-1; cdr3_aa: CASSLGNPTGEQFF; cdr3_nt: TGTGCCAGCAGCTTAGGGAACCCTACGGGTGAGCAGTTCTTC
v_call: TRBV6-5; clone_size: .; d_call: TRBD1; cdr3_length: 16; j_call: TRBJ1-6; cdr3_aa: CASSYYGQGNNSPLHF; cdr3_nt: TGTGCCAGCAGTTATTATGGACAGGGAAATAATTCACCCCTCCACTTT
v_call: TRBV7-2; clone_size: .; d_call: .; cdr3_length: 17; j_call: TRBJ2-7; cdr3_aa: CASSLEGWGNALREQYF; cdr3_nt: TGTGCCAGCAGCTTAGAAGGGTGGGGTAACGCCCTACGGGAGCAGTACTTC
v_call: TRBV19; clone_size: once; d_call: TRBD1; cdr3_length: 15; j_call: TRBJ1-2; cdr3_aa: CASSSGQDSPSGYTF; cdr3_nt: TGTGCCAGTAGTTCTGGACAGGACTCTCCCTCTGGCTACACCTTC
v_call: TRBV9; clone_size: .; d_call: TRBD1; cdr3_length: 14; j_call: TRBJ2-7; cdr3_aa: CASSVAIGGSEQYF; cdr3_nt: TGTGCCAGCAGCGTAGCTATAGGGGGCAGCGAGCAGTACTTC
v_call: TRBV7-7; clone_size: .; d_call: .; cdr3_length: 13; j_call: TRBJ2-2; cdr3_aa: CASSLEYTGELFF; cdr3_nt: TGTGCTAGCAGCTTAGAATACACCGGGGAGCTGTTTTTT
v_call: TRBV19; clone_size: .; d_call: .; cdr3_length: 15; j_call: TRBJ1-6; cdr3_aa: CASSTTRNYNSPLHF; cdr3_nt: TGTGCCAGTAGTACGACCAGAAACTATAATTCACCCCTCCACTTT
v_call: TRBV27; clone_size: .; d_call: TRBD2; cdr3_length: 15; j_call: TRBJ2-7; cdr3_aa: CASSLAGGLSYEQYF; cdr3_nt: TGTGCCAGCAGCTTAGCGGGAGGGCTCTCCTACGAGCAGTACTTC
v_call: TRBV27; clone_size: .; d_call: TRBD2; cdr3_length: 13; j_call: TRBJ2-3; cdr3_aa: CASSGGLAGDQYF; cdr3_nt: TGTGCCAGCAGTGGGGGACTAGCGGGAGATCAGTATTTT
v_call: TRBV11-3; clone_size: few; d_call: .; cdr3_length: 16; j_call: TRBJ1-1; cdr3_aa: CASSRGEGNMNTEAFF; cdr3_nt: TGTGCCAGCAGCCGAGGAGAGGGGAACATGAACACTGAAGCTTTCTTT
v_call: TRBV15; clone_size: .; d_call: TRBD1; cdr3_length: 16; j_call: TRBJ2-7; cdr3_aa: CATSRYPGQKTYEQYF; cdr3_nt: TGTGCCACCAGCAGGTATCCGGGACAGAAAACTTACGAGCAGTACTTC
v_call: TRBV10-1; clone_size: few; d_call: .; cdr3_length: 13; j_call: TRBJ1-1; cdr3_aa: CASSDPGRTEAFF; cdr3_nt: TGCGCCAGCAGTGACCCGGGGCGCACTGAAGCTTTCTTT
v_call: TRBV5-1; clone_size: .; d_call: .; cdr3_length: 13; j_call: TRBJ2-5; cdr3_aa: CASRRSRGETQYF; cdr3_nt: TGCGCCAGCAGGCGGTCCCGAGGGGAGACCCAGTACTTC
v_call: TRBV19; clone_size: .; d_call: TRBD1; cdr3_length: 16; j_call: TRBJ1-2; cdr3_aa: CASSLRGRDRVDGYTF; cdr3_nt: TGTGCCAGCTCTCTCCGTGGGAGGGACAGGGTCGATGGCTACACCTTC
v_call: TRBV14; clone_size: .; d_call: .; cdr3_length: 13; j_call: TRBJ2-5; cdr3_aa: CASSQRAFETQYF; cdr3_nt: TGTGCCAGCAGCCAAAGAGCTTTCGAGACCCAGTACTTC
v_call: TRBV6-4; clone_size: .; d_call: TRBD1; cdr3_length: 14; j_call: TRBJ2-7; cdr3_aa: CASRSGQTNYEQYF; cdr3_nt: TGTGCCAGCAGGTCGGGACAGACAAACTACGAGCAGTACTTC
v_call: TRBV7-8; clone_size: .; d_call: .; cdr3_length: 16; j_call: TRBJ2-3; cdr3_aa: CASSLFVLGIADTQYF; cdr3_nt: TGTGCCAGCAGCTTATTTGTCCTCGGTATCGCAGATACGCAGTATTTT
v_call: TRBV7-2; clone_size: .; d_call: .; cdr3_length: 16; j_call: TRBJ2-7; cdr3_aa: CASSLDAGGVSYEQYF; cdr3_nt: TGTGCCAGCAGCTTAGATGCCGGGGGCGTCTCCTACGAGCAGTACTTC
v_call: TRBV20-1; clone_size: .; d_call: .; cdr3_length: 11; j_call: TRBJ1-6; cdr3_aa: CSAPLGPILHF; cdr3_nt: TGCAGTGCTCCCCTAGGGCCCATTCTCCACTTT
v_call: TRBV5-1; clone_size: .; d_call: .; cdr3_length: 13; j_call: TRBJ1-1; cdr3_aa: CASSYSSITEAFF; cdr3_nt: TGCGCCAGCAGCTATAGCAGTATCACTGAAGCTTTCTTT
v_call: TRBV6-1; clone_size: once; d_call: .; cdr3_length: 14; j_call: TRBJ2-3; cdr3_aa: CASSWVWASDTQYF; cdr3_nt: TGTGCCAGCAGTTGGGTTTGGGCCTCAGATACGCAGTATTTT
v_call: TRBV4-3; clone_size: .; d_call: .; cdr3_length: 13; j_call: TRBJ2-7; cdr3_aa: CASSLTQVSEQYF; cdr3_nt: TGCGCCAGCAGCTTAACACAGGTGTCCGAGCAGTACTTC
v_call: TRBV27; clone_size: .; d_call: .; cdr3_length: 15; j_call: TRBJ2-7; cdr3_aa: CASSSPVQNHYEQYF; cdr3_nt: TGTGCCAGCAGTTCCCCCGTGCAGAACCACTACGAGCAGTACTTC
v_call: TRBV5-1; clone_size: .; d_call: .; cdr3_length: 13; j_call: TRBJ2-7; cdr3_aa: CASSLGEDYEQYF; cdr3_nt: TGCGCCAGCAGCTTGGGGGAGGACTACGAGCAGTACTTC
v_call: TRBV6-5; clone_size: .; d_call: .; cdr3_length: 15; j_call: TRBJ2-7; cdr3_aa: CASRGAGLSSYEQYF; cdr3_nt: TGTGCCAGCAGGGGGGCGGGCCTGAGCTCCTACGAGCAGTACTTC
v_call: TRBV4-3; clone_size: .; d_call: .; cdr3_length: 16; j_call: TRBJ1-2; cdr3_aa: CASSQDRARGSYGYTF; cdr3_nt: TGCGCCAGCAGCCAAGATCGGGCCAGGGGTTCCTATGGCTACACCTTC
v_call: TRBV6-5; clone_size: .; d_call: .; cdr3_length: 15; j_call: TRBJ2-7; cdr3_aa: CATQRAMHSSYEQYF; cdr3_nt: TGTGCCACACAAAGGGCCATGCACAGCTCCTACGAGCAGTACTTC
v_call: TRBV10-1; clone_size: once; d_call: .; cdr3_length: 14; j_call: TRBJ2-5; cdr3_aa: CASSEFGEQETQYF; cdr3_nt: TGCGCCAGCAGTGAGTTTGGGGAACAAGAGACCCAGTACTTC
v_call: TRBV6-6; clone_size: few; d_call: .; cdr3_length: 14; j_call: TRBJ2-2; cdr3_aa: CASRTGEGSGELFF; cdr3_nt: TGTGCCAGCAGGACAGGGGAGGGGAGCGGGGAGCTGTTTTTT
v_call: TRBV4-2; clone_size: .; d_call: TRBD1; cdr3_length: 15; j_call: TRBJ1-1; cdr3_aa: CASSQVGGLRQEAFF; cdr3_nt: TGTGCCAGCAGCCAAGTAGGGGGCCTAAGACAAGAAGCTTTCTTT
v_call: TRBV4-3; clone_size: .; d_call: .; cdr3_length: 11; j_call: TRBJ2-5; cdr3_aa: CASSQGATQYF; cdr3_nt: TGCGCCAGCAGCCAAGGAGCGACCCAGTACTTC
v_call: TRBV5-6; clone_size: .; d_call: .; cdr3_length: 14; j_call: TRBJ1-1; cdr3_aa: CASSLQDPNTEAFF; cdr3_nt: TGTGCCAGCAGCCTCCAGGACCCCAACACTGAAGCTTTCTTT
v_call: TRBV10-3; clone_size: .; d_call: .; cdr3_length: 17; j_call: TRBJ1-1; cdr3_aa: CAISESGRGRSDTEAFF; cdr3_nt: TGTGCCATCAGTGAGTCGGGACGTGGCAGATCGGACACTGAAGCTTTCTTT
v_call: TRBV6-6; clone_size: .; d_call: .; cdr3_length: 15; j_call: TRBJ2-7; cdr3_aa: CASSYPGTSAYEQYF; cdr3_nt: TGTGCCAGCAGTTACCCTGGGACATCGGCCTACGAGCAGTACTTC
v_call: TRBV19; clone_size: .; d_call: TRBD2; cdr3_length: 15; j_call: TRBJ2-7; cdr3_aa: CASTEAPGAGGRQYF; cdr3_nt: TGTGCCAGTACCGAAGCGCCAGGCGCGGGAGGGAGGCAGTACTTC
v_call: TRBV7-2; clone_size: .; d_call: TRBD1; cdr3_length: 15; j_call: TRBJ1-4; cdr3_aa: CASSLAMGQNEKLFF; cdr3_nt: TGTGCCAGCAGCTTAGCGATGGGACAGAATGAAAAACTTTTTTTT
v_call: TRBV5-1; clone_size: .; d_call: .; cdr3_length: 12; j_call: TRBJ2-5; cdr3_aa: CASSLGSETQYF; cdr3_nt: TGCGCCAGCAGCTTGGGATCTGAGACCCAGTACTTC
v_call: TRBV27; clone_size: .; d_call: .; cdr3_length: 17; j_call: TRBJ1-2; cdr3_aa: CASSSRGRGDANYGYTF; cdr3_nt: TGTGCCAGCAGTTCCCGGGGCAGAGGAGACGCTAACTATGGCTACACCTTC
v_call: TRBV2; clone_size: few; d_call: .; cdr3_length: 16; j_call: TRBJ1-3; cdr3_aa: CASSANMMRSGNTIYF; cdr3_nt: TGTGCCAGCAGTGCGAATATGATGAGATCTGGAAACACCATATATTTT
v_call: TRBV4-1; clone_size: .; d_call: .; cdr3_length: 14; j_call: TRBJ2-5; cdr3_aa: CASSQGGGEETQYF; cdr3_nt: TGCGCCAGCAGCCAAGGTGGGGGTGAAGAGACCCAGTACTTC
v_call: TRBV5-1; clone_size: .; d_call: .; cdr3_length: 16; j_call: TRBJ1-4; cdr3_aa: CASSSKDRDTNEKLFF; cdr3_nt: TGCGCCAGCAGCTCAAAGGACAGAGATACAAATGAAAAACTGTTTTTT
v_call: TRBV6-6; clone_size: .; d_call: .; cdr3_length: 13; j_call: TRBJ1-6; cdr3_aa: CASSYSMVGPLHF; cdr3_nt: TGTGCCAGCAGTTACTCGATGGTGGGACCCCTCCACTTT
v_call: TRBV6-6; clone_size: .; d_call: TRBD1; cdr3_length: 15; j_call: TRBJ2-7; cdr3_aa: CASSTLGQGAYEQYF; cdr3_nt: TGTGCCAGCAGTACCCTGGGACAGGGGGCGTACGAGCAGTACTTC
v_call: TRBV15; clone_size: few; d_call: .; cdr3_length: 15; j_call: TRBJ2-2; cdr3_aa: CATSSRDMFGGELFF; cdr3_nt: TGTGCCACCAGCAGCCGGGACATGTTCGGCGGGGAGCTGTTTTTT
v_call: TRBV2; clone_size: .; d_call: .; cdr3_length: 15; j_call: TRBJ1-1; cdr3_aa: CASSPMPPGDTEAFF; cdr3_nt: TGTGCCAGCAGTCCGATGCCTCCGGGGGATACTGAAGCTTTCTTT
v_call: TRBV7-9; clone_size: .; d_call: .; cdr3_length: 14; j_call: TRBJ1-4; cdr3_aa: CASFDTGHNEKLFF; cdr3_nt: TGTGCCAGCTTCGATACAGGGCATAATGAAAAACTGTTTTTT
v_call: TRBV19; clone_size: .; d_call: .; cdr3_length: 15; j_call: TRBJ1-2; cdr3_aa: CASSIAAESNYGYTF; cdr3_nt: TGTGCCAGTAGTATAGCGGCTGAATCCAACTATGGCTACACCTTC
v_call: TRBV7-6; clone_size: few; d_call: .; cdr3_length: 12; j_call: TRBJ2-2; cdr3_aa: CASSLGPGELFF; cdr3_nt: TGTGCCAGCAGCTTAGGACCCGGGGAGCTGTTTTTT